A single sample is the source of the 19 T cell receptor beta chains below, sequenced in a study of identical twins listed by TCRdb under 2016. The library came from 5' RACE. Sequencer: Illumina HiSeq 2000. TCRdb reprocessing: public reads trimmed at Q25 with fastp, clones called with MiXCR, in-frame beta chains kept. Entries that share a CDR3 protein sequence are merged under the most common genes and DNA. This sample lists about 900,000 distinct CDR3 sequences; 10% to 15% were detected once. In total, the top ten clones hold 1.5% to 2% of the sample. The sample was also linked to a second study, of yellow fever vaccine responses in identical twins.

The source material was PBMCs. Receptors originate from a woman under 30 in good health.

The J gene is TRBJ2-1, the V gene TRBV6-4; the D call may be TRBD1 or TRBD2 (5 bases each). The CDR3 extends over 16 amino acids. Germline V gene data show CDR1 as MRHNA and CDR2 as SNTAGT. V shed 0 bases and J shed 3 bases, with 12 bases lying between them. The CDR3: CASSDSRGTSYNEQFF. The CDR3 DNA sequence: TGTGCCAGCAGTGACTCGAGGGGAACTAGCTACAATGAGCAGTTCTTC.

This chain uses TRBV7-9 with TRBJ1-2; D possibly corresponds to TRBD1 (5 bases). CDR1 and CDR2 from the germline V gene are SEHNR and FQNEAQ (reference sequence). The CDR3 is 14 amino acids. Trimming stripped 6 bases from V and 0 bases from J, with 11 bases between. The CDR3 loop is CASRGLQANYGYTF. Written as DNA, the CDR3 is TGTGCCAGCAGGGGACTGCAAGCTAACTATGGCTACACCTTC.

This clonotype was picked up many times. The chain employs TRBV4-1 and TRBJ2-1; either TRBD1 or TRBD2 may fit D (5 bases each). The V end was cut by 0 bases, the J end by 3 bases, with 9 bases between. Germline CDR1 reads MGHRA; CDR2 reads YSYEKL. The CDR3 has 15 amino acids. CDR3 bases: TGCGCCAGCAGCCAAGAAGGGGACGGCTACAATGAGCAGTTCTTC. The encoded protein is CASSQEGDGYNEQFF.

A few counts support this clonotype. The genes are TRBV3-1 and TRBJ1-6, with D unclear. CDR3 size: 14 residues. Deletions cut 4 bases from V and 11 bases from J, with 15 bases between. CDR1 is LGHDT, CDR2 YNNKEL, per germline (reference sequence). CDR3 region: CASSPGGGLAPLHF. In nucleotides, the CDR3 is TGTGCCAGCAGCCCCGGCGGAGGGTTGGCACCCCTCCACTTT.

This clonotype occurred a few times. The rearrangement joins TRBV24-1 to TRBJ2-1; 14 bases line up with TRBD2. Germline V gene data show CDR1 as KGHDR and CDR2 as SFDVKD. There are 16 residues in the CDR3. V lost 3 bases and J lost 9; bases outside the gene matches: 6. CDR3 in amino acids: CATSDPGLAGGTEQFF. DNA for the CDR3: TGTGCCACCAGTGATCCCGGACTAGCGGGAGGCACTGAGCAGTTCTTC.

Remarks on this clonotype: Sequence at one end of the junction differs from germline and may be a read error. This rearrangement joins TRBV7-2 to TRBJ2-3; D gene ambiguous. Germline assignment: CDR1 SGHTA and CDR2 FQGNSA. The CDR3 totals 11 residues. The CDR3 protein is CASSFTNTQYF. The CDR3 coding sequence is TGTGCCAGCAGCTTCACAAATACGCAGTATTTT.

The V call is TRBV3-1, the J call TRBJ2-1; a possible D gene is TRBD2 (6 bases). Trimming took 4 bases from V and 8 from J, leaving 15 bases between them. Germline loops: CDR1 LGHDT, CDR2 YNNKEL (reference sequence). This CDR3 has 14 residues. CDR3 amino acids: CASSLRGTSDEQFF. The CDR3, as DNA: TGTGCCAGCAGCCTTCGGGGGACCTCGGATGAGCAGTTCTTC.

This clonotype was recorded at least ten times. The chain recombines TRBV6-4 with TRBJ2-7; 9 bases fit TRBD1. Trimming cost V 6 bases and J 2 bases; bases outside gene matches: 8. The CDR3 consists of 15 residues. Germline CDR1 MRHNA, CDR2 SNTAGT. The CDR3 region has the DNA TGTGCCAGCAGAATTAGCAGGGACAGGGCCTACGAGCAGTACGTC. Translated: CASRISRDRAYEQYV.

The chain links TRBV9 to TRBJ2-5; 7 bases fit TRBD2. Per germline, CDR1 SGDLS and CDR2 YYNGEE. The CDR3 totals 16 residues. Trimming at V came to 0 bases and at J to 5 bases, leaving 10 bases not matched to a gene. The chain's CDR3 is CASSVGFTGTKETQYF. As DNA, the CDR3 is TGTGCCAGCAGCGTAGGATTCACCGGGACTAAGGAGACCCAGTACTTC.

The chain joins TRBV6-5 to TRBJ1-1; D perhaps matches TRBD1 (5 bases). The CDR3 runs 11 residues. The germline V gene encodes CDR1 MNHEY and CDR2 SVGAGI. Deletions cut 8 bases from V and 9 bases from J, with 13 bases between. This chain's CDR3 is CASGTNRKAFF. In DNA, the CDR3 is TGTGCCAGCGGGACCAACAGAAAAGCTTTCTTT.

The V gene is TRBV5-1, the J gene TRBJ2-2; D unresolved. The CDR3 length is 13 residues. V gave up 3 bases and J gave up 8 bases, with 11 bases separating them. The germline V gene has CDR1 SGHRS and CDR2 YFSETQ. The CDR3 is CASSYRSEGELFF. CDR3 nucleotide sequence: TGCGCCAGCAGCTACCGGTCCGAAGGGGAGCTGTTTTTT.

The chain recombines TRBV20-1 with TRBJ2-3, with D perhaps matching TRBD1 (5 bases). This CDR3 region has 13 residues. The V gene's germline CDR1 is DFQATT and CDR2 SNEGSKA (reference sequence). Trimming took off 7 bases at V and 2 bases at J, with 13 bases between the two ends. In DNA, the CDR3 is TGCAGTGTTTCAGGGCTCCTCACAGATACGCAGTATTTT. Protein product: CSVSGLLTDTQYF.

This sequence joins TRBV7-9 and TRBJ1-1; weak D call: TRBD1 (6 bases). The length of the CDR3 is 14 residues. V was pared by 5 bases and J by 0 bases, with 10 bases between. CDR1 is SEHNR, CDR2 FQNEAQ, per germline (reference sequence). In nucleotides, the CDR3 is TGTGCCAGCAGCCGGACAGACGTGAACACTGAAGCTTTCTTT. This codes for CASSRTDVNTEAFF.

This clonotype was counted a single time. J is TRBJ2-1 and V is TRBV7-7; TRBD2 is a possible D gene (5 bases). The CDR3 is made up of 17 amino acids. The germline CDR1 and CDR2 sequences are SSHAT and FNYEAQ (reference sequence). The germline V and J ends were trimmed by 0 bases and 0 bases, with 12 bases remaining between them. As DNA, the CDR3 is TGTGCCAGCAGCTTAGCGCGGCCGGGGAGCTCCTACAATGAGCAGTTCTTC. This sequence encodes CASSLARPGSSYNEQFF.

This clonotype has a handful of counts. V is TRBV11-2 and J is TRBJ2-7, with 8 bases matching TRBD1. J was trimmed by 9 bases and V by 5 bases; bases with no gene match: 9. CDR1 is SGHAT, CDR2 FQNNGV, per germline. The CDR3 spans 13 residues. The CDR3 DNA is TGTGCCAGCAGCCCCGACAGGGGCTCAGCGCAGTACGTC. This sequence encodes CASSPDRGSAQYV.

The V call is TRBV5-1, the J call TRBJ2-4; 16 nucleotides align to TRBD2. CDR1 and CDR2 (germline): SGHRS, YFSETQ. The CDR3 contains 20 residues. The junction had 11 bases not matched to a gene; V was cut back by 3 bases and J by 2 bases. CDR3 nucleotides: TGCGCCAGCAGCTACGCCCCCGGGACTAGCGGGGGGGCACCCAAAAACATTCAGTACTTC. Translated: CASSYAPGTSGGAPKNIQYF.

This clonotype was counted between two and nine times. This chain links TRBV14 with TRBJ1-2, with D unclear. CDR3 size: 13 residues. Trimming shortened V by 2 bases and J by 7 bases, and 11 bases separated the two germline ends. Germline CDR1 and CDR2: SGHDN and FVKESK. CDR3 residues: CASSQQSWVGYTF. CDR3 bases: TGTGCCAGCAGCCAACAGTCCTGGGTTGGCTACACCTTC.

This clonotype was counted at least ten times. V is TRBV7-9 and J is TRBJ1-1, with D hard to call. Per germline, CDR1 SEHNR and CDR2 FQNEAQ (reference sequence). CDR3 length: 15 residues. V lost 1 base, J lost 0 bases, and 9 bases lay in between. The CDR3 region is CASSLDPGMNTEAFF. CDR3 bases: TGTGCCAGCAGCTTAGACCCAGGAATGAACACTGAAGCTTTCTTT.

The V call is TRBV6-5, the J call TRBJ2-3; D uncertain. CDR3 length equals 15 residues. Germline lookup yields CDR1 MNHEY and CDR2 SVGAGI. Deletions cut 5 bases from V and 1 base from J, with 13 bases between. CDR3 in amino acids: CASSLSRRGTDTQYF. The CDR3, as DNA: TGTGCCAGCAGTCTCTCTAGACGGGGCACAGATACGCAGTATTTT.